This T cell receptor (beta chain) stems from a study of blood T cell repertoires in COVID-19. Study at large: There were acute and convalescent COVID-19 samples, and they came from the United States, Italy and Spain.

TCRdb keeps only in-frame clones here, not all; method: immunoSEQ multiplex PCR. The sample holds around 56,000 clones, roughly 80% seen once. This receptor was taken from a woman between 65 and 79 years old with acute or convalescent COVID-19. The specimen sequenced was peripheral blood.

This CDR3 reads CASSLFGYYNSPLHF. CDR3 nucleotide sequence: TGTGCCAGCAGCTTGTTCGGGTACTATAATTCACCCCTCCACTTT. V is TRBV5-6 and J is TRBJ1-6, with D unresolved. The CDR3 runs to 15 residues. Trimming took 1 base from V and 3 from J, leaving 8 bases between them. Germline lookup yields CDR1 SGHDT and CDR2 YYEEEE. Supplemented by reference TRBV5-6 and TRBJ1-6, the full variable domain reads DAGVTQSPTHLIKTRGQQVTLRCSPKSGHDTVSWYQQALGQGPQFIFQYYEEEERQRGNFPDRFSGHQFPNYSSELNVNALLLGDSALYLCASSLFGYYNSPLHFGNGTRLTVT.